The sequence of this T cell receptor beta chain was determined in a study of CD8 T cells in ankylosing spondylitis. TCRdb passed the 5' RACE reads through MiXCR, listing each CDR3 protein once. The sample lists 150,000 to 250,000 distinct CDR3 sequences, around 13% occurring once. V shed 4 bases and J 8 bases; nucleotides not matched to a gene: 4. The CDR3 covers 13 residues. This clonotype came up a few times. V usage is TRBV12-3 or TRBV12-4 and J usage is TRBJ1-2, with TRBD1 matching 10 bases. The clonotype originates from a male donor with ankylosing spondylitis or in good health (not recorded which). The material sequenced was blood, either unsorted or a sorted T cell fraction (not recorded which). The CDR3 nucleotides are TGTGCCAGCAGTTGGACAGGGGGAGGCGGCTACACCTTC. This translates into CASSWTGGGGYTF.